This T cell receptor (beta chain) was documented in a study of T cells in Graves' hyperthyroidism and ophthalmopathy. Germline V lookup: CDR1 MNHNS, CDR2 SASEGT. The CDR3 loop spans 15 amino acids. Trimming shortened V by 6 bases and J by 2 bases, and 17 bases separated the two germline ends. This clonotype has ten or more counts. RNA transcripts were the template for amplifying TCR beta CDR3 regions. TCR CDR3 underwent first-round RT-PCR with the HTBI primer set. TCRdb independently ran MiXCR on the multiplex PCR reads; one entry per CDR3 protein. Of 280,000 or so distinct CDR3 sequences listed, 13% to 15% are singletons.

The sequencing input was blood. The chain joins TRBV6-1 to TRBJ2-7; perhaps D is TRBD1 or TRBD2 (5 bases each). This clonotype was sampled from a woman between 45 and 60 years old with Graves' hyperthyroidism that later progressed to Graves' ophthalmopathy. CDR3 nucleotides: TGTGCCAGCAGCCGAGGGGCTAGCAGCACCTACGAGCAGTACTTC. Its protein is CASSRGASSTYEQYF.